These 27 T cell receptor beta chains were sequenced from one sample in a study of blood T cells in healthy people across ages. Primers used in a second PCR of about 6 to 11 cycles were a sample-barcoded 5' primer and a J-beta primer mix. Using its own MiXCR run on the 5' RACE reads, TCRdb lists one record per CDR3 protein. The sample includes about 400,000 distinct CDR3 sequences, more than 45% of them seen just once. Specimen: blood. Receptor source: a man aged 55-75 years in good health.

This clonotype was seen a few times. The chain employs TRBV2 and TRBJ2-7; 10 bases map to TRBD1. In germline, CDR1 is SNHLY, CDR2 FYNNEI. The CDR3 is made up of 15 amino acids. V shed 1 base and J 2 bases; nucleotides not matched to a gene: 2. CDR3 nucleotides: TGTGCCAGCAGTGAAGGGACAGGGGGAACCTACGAGCAGTACTTC. Translating it yields CASSEGTGGTYEQYF. Based on the CDR3 plus reference TRBV2 and TRBJ2-7, the full variable domain is EPEVTQTPSHQVTQMGQEVILRCVPISNHLYFYWYRQILGQKVEFLVSFYNNEISEKSEIFDDQFSVERPDGSNFTLKIRSTKLEDSAMYFCASSEGTGGTYEQYFGPGTRLTVT.

Regarding this clonotype: Compared with germline, one end of the junction differs, possibly owing to a read error. V usage is TRBV10-3 and J usage is TRBJ2-3; D unclear. The CDR3 runs to 14 residues. The germline V gene has CDR1 ENHRY and CDR2 SYGVKD. DNA of the CDR3: TGTGCCAGCAGTTCCCGGGTGCGCACAGATACGCAGTATTTT. Its translation: CASSSRVRTDTQYF.

This clonotype was counted many times. The rearrangement joins TRBV7-9 to TRBJ2-5, with no clear D. This CDR3 comprises 12 residues. Germline-derived CDR1 and CDR2 are SEHNR and FQNEAQ (reference sequence). V was shortened by 3 bases and J by 5 bases, with 7 bases between the two germline ends. CDR3 amino acids: CASSFSGETQYF. In DNA form, the CDR3 reads TGTGCCAGCAGCTTTTCCGGGGAGACCCAGTACTTC.

The rearrangement links TRBV2 to TRBJ2-5; D is uncertain. The CDR3 has 12 residues. Germline assignment: CDR1 SNHLY and CDR2 FYNNEI. V gave up 8 bases and J gave up 4 bases, with 11 bases separating them. CDR3 DNA sequence: TGTGCCAGCGGGGTTAGTCGAGAGACCCAGTACTTC. Amino acid sequence: CASGVSRETQYF.

This rearrangement joins TRBV29-1 to TRBJ2-7, with TRBD1 as a possible D gene (5 bases). TRBJ2-4 matches the DNA end more closely, so the J call is doubtful. Germline V lookup: CDR1 SQVTM, CDR2 ANQGSEA. There are 13 residues in the CDR3. CDR3 nucleotide sequence: TGCAGCGTTGAAGGCAGACAGAAAAACATTCAGTACTTC. This sequence encodes CSVEGRQKNIQYF.

The rearrangement uses TRBV4-3 and TRBJ2-1; 14 nucleotides line up with TRBD2. Trimming cost V 5 bases and J 9 bases; bases outside gene matches: 9. The CDR3 is 16 amino acids. CDR1 and CDR2 (germline): LGHNA, YSLEER. The CDR3 nucleotides read TGCGCCAGCAGCTATAGACTAGCGGGAGGGCCTGGTGAGCAGTTCTTC. Amino acids: CASSYRLAGGPGEQFF.

The chain carries TRBV25-1 and TRBJ1-5; the match to TRBD1 covers 7 bases. The CDR3 loop spans 14 amino acids. Germline-derived CDR1 and CDR2 are MGHDK and SYGVNS. The junction had 6 bases not matched to a gene; V was cut back by 3 bases and J by 7 bases. CDR3 residues: CASSDSRGRQPQHF. The CDR3 nucleotides read TGTGCCAGCAGTGACTCCAGGGGGAGGCAGCCCCAGCATTTT.

The rearrangement uses TRBV5-6 and TRBJ2-5; TRBD1 matches at 11 bases. The V segment lost 4 bases and the J segment 11 bases; nucleotides outside the gene matches: 10. Germline CDR1 SGHDT, CDR2 YYEEEE. The CDR3 is made up of 14 amino acids. DNA of the CDR3: TGTGCCAGCAGCCAGGACAGGGGGCAATGGGAGCAGTACTTC. This translates into CASSQDRGQWEQYF.

This clonotype was found a few times. This chain joins TRBV6-6 and TRBJ2-7, with 7 bases lining up with TRBD2. CDR1 MNHNY and CDR2 SVGAGI come from the germline V gene (reference sequence). Trimming removed 10 bases from V and 3 bases from J; junction bases left unmatched: 15. The CDR3 runs 15 residues. The CDR3 DNA sequence: TGTGCCACCTACGGCCCCCGCGGGAGAGGCTACGAGCAGTACTTC. Its translation: CATYGPRGRGYEQYF.

The chain couples TRBV2 to TRBJ2-3; D might be TRBD2 (6 bases). The V and J ends lost 4 bases and 5 bases respectively, with 13 bases between them. The germline CDR1 and CDR2 sequences are SNHLY and FYNNEI. The CDR3 is 14 residues long. Here the CDR3 reads CASSASRGLDTQYF. As DNA, the CDR3 is TGTGCCAGCAGTGCGAGTCGGGGGTTAGATACGCAGTATTTT.

The chain recombines TRBV12-3 or TRBV12-4 with TRBJ1-2; D is ambiguous. V dropped 6 bases and J dropped 12 bases, with 20 bases sitting between them. This CDR3 comprises 13 residues. CDR3 bases: TGTGCCAGCAGCTTAAGCCCTCGGCAGGCACACACCTTC. Protein: CASSLSPRQAHTF.

This chain connects TRBV6-6 to TRBJ2-2; tentative D call: TRBD1 (6 bases). This CDR3 spans 15 amino acids. V was shortened by 7 bases and J by 0 bases, with 12 bases between the two germline ends. From germline, CDR1 is MNHNY and CDR2 SVGAGI (reference sequence). The CDR3 loop reads CASKQGETNTGELFF. The CDR3 bases are TGTGCCAGCAAACAGGGAGAAACGAACACCGGGGAGCTGTTTTTT.

V is TRBV20-1 and J is TRBJ2-1; D possibly corresponds to TRBD1 (5 bases). V gave up 5 bases and J gave up 7 bases, with 9 bases separating them. This CDR3 region has 11 residues. CDR1 and CDR2 from the germline V gene are DFQATT and SNEGSKA (reference sequence). The CDR3 bases are TGCAGTGCTGGCAGGGCAAATGAGCAGTTCTTC. It yields the protein CSAGRANEQFF.

V is TRBV5-6 and J is TRBJ2-7; D gene uncertain. The ends were cut back, 3 bases at V and 5 bases at J, with 12 bases in the middle. Germline V gives CDR1 SGHDT, CDR2 YYEEEE. The CDR3 sequence is 13 residues long. The CDR3 region is CASSWGRSHEQYF. CDR3 DNA: TGTGCCAGCAGCTGGGGTCGGTCCCACGAGCAGTACTTC.

This clonotype was picked up many times. The gene calls are TRBV7-2 and TRBJ2-5; TRBD2 matches at 13 bases. Germline values: CDR1 SGHTA, CDR2 FQGNSA. V lost 5 bases to trimming and J lost 1 base; unmatched junction nucleotides: 7. This CDR3 comprises 17 residues. CDR3 loop: CASSRGLAGTGQETQYF. In nucleotides, the CDR3 is TGTGCCAGCAGCAGGGGACTAGCGGGAACGGGCCAAGAGACCCAGTACTTC.

The chain links TRBV29-1 to TRBJ1-1; a weak D match, TRBD1 (5 bases). The germline V gene has CDR1 SQVTM and CDR2 ANQGSEA. Between the trimmed V and J ends, which lost 6 bases and 5 bases, there was a span of 16 bases. The CDR3 runs to 13 residues. CDR3 in DNA: TGCAGCGTACGGGGGGACGCTGGGACTGAAGCTTTCTTT. Translated: CSVRGDAGTEAFF.

The genes are TRBV25-1 and TRBJ2-3; TRBD2 agrees at 9 bases. V gave up 3 bases and J gave up 8 bases; unmatched junction bases: 9. The CDR3 length is 15 residues. Germline V CDR1 and CDR2: MGHDK, SYGVNS. DNA of the CDR3: TGTGCCAGCAGTGAGGGTAGCGGGAGTGCCGGTACGCAGTATTTT. Its protein is CASSEGSGSAGTQYF.

The chain has TRBV29-1 and TRBJ2-1; maybe TRBD1 (5 bases). The CDR3 length is 14 residues. Trimming took off 0 bases at V and 6 bases at J, with 12 bases between the two ends. Germline V gene data show CDR1 as SQVTM and CDR2 as ANQGSEA. CDR3 protein: CSVEDRGRANEQFF. In DNA, the CDR3 is TGCAGCGTTGAAGATCGCGGCAGGGCCAATGAGCAGTTCTTC.

This rearrangement joins TRBV20-1 to TRBJ2-3; D gene ambiguous. V lost 5 bases and J lost 0, with 9 bases in between. Per germline, CDR1 DFQATT and CDR2 SNEGSKA (reference sequence). The CDR3 spans 13 residues. Written as DNA, the CDR3 is TGCAGTGCTCCTCCCGGGAGCACAGATACGCAGTATTTT. Residues: CSAPPGSTDTQYF.

The J gene is TRBJ2-5, the V gene TRBV18; D is unclear. Between the trimmed V and J ends, which lost 4 bases and 5 bases, there was a span of 11 bases. Germline V lookup: CDR1 KGHSH, CDR2 LQKENI. This CDR3 has 13 amino acids. The CDR3 sequence: CASSLGALETQYF. The CDR3 DNA is TGTGCCAGCTCACTCGGCGCTCTGGAGACCCAGTACTTC.

This chain connects TRBV28 to TRBJ2-1; 7 bases match TRBD2. This CDR3 has 13 amino acids. Germline CDR1 is MDHEN and CDR2 is SYDVKM. Trimming at V came to 7 bases and at J to 6 bases, leaving 6 bases not matched to a gene. CDR3 protein: CASKRGLRNEQFF. The CDR3 region has the DNA TGTGCCAGCAAGCGGGGTCTGCGCAATGAGCAGTTCTTC.

The V gene is TRBV14, the J gene TRBJ1-6, with 10 bases aligning to TRBD1. With 4 bases clipped from V and 11 bases from J, the junction kept 8 bases outside the gene matches. The CDR3 sequence is 15 residues long. The germline V gene has CDR1 SGHDN and CDR2 FVKESK. The CDR3 protein is CASSLRTGGNPPLHF. As DNA, the CDR3 is TGTGCCAGCAGCCTCCGGACAGGGGGGAATCCACCCCTCCACTTT.

This rearrangement joins TRBV6-1 to TRBJ2-3; 7 positions agree with TRBD2. The CDR3 sequence is 16 residues long. CDR1 MNHNS and CDR2 SASEGT come from the germline V gene. The V segment lost 2 bases and the J segment 0 bases; nucleotides outside the gene matches: 5. The CDR3 loop reads CASSERGGLSTDTQYF. The CDR3 nucleotides read TGTGCCAGCAGTGAACGCGGGGGATTGAGCACAGATACGCAGTATTTT.

The chain has TRBV9 and TRBJ2-7; no clear D. Germline lookup yields CDR1 SGDLS and CDR2 YYNGEE. The CDR3 has 13 amino acids. V was cut by 0 bases and J by 4 bases, with 8 bases left in between. In DNA form, the CDR3 reads TGTGCCAGCAGCGTAGAGCCCGCTTACGAGCAGTACTTC. Translated: CASSVEPAYEQYF.

In its sample, this clonotype was seen a few times. The chain employs TRBV10-2 and TRBJ2-3; D tentatively reads TRBD1 or TRBD2 (5 bases each). Germline CDR1 is WSHSY and CDR2 is SAAADI. Trimming cost V 0 bases and J 3 bases, with 13 bases left between them. The length of the CDR3 is 16 residues. The CDR3: CASSESVGPGTDTQYF. CDR3 bases: TGCGCCAGCAGTGAGTCTGTGGGGCCGGGGACAGATACGCAGTATTTT.

The rearrangement uses TRBV6-5 and TRBJ2-2; TRBD1 is a possible D gene (5 bases). The length of the CDR3 is 14 residues. V gave up 8 bases and J gave up 3 bases, with 13 bases separating them. CDR1 and CDR2 from the germline V gene are MNHEY and SVGAGI. CDR3: CASARGRDTGELFF. CDR3 nucleotide sequence: TGTGCCAGCGCTAGGGGAAGGGACACCGGGGAGCTGTTTTTT.

In this sample, this clonotype turned up a few times. The J gene is TRBJ2-5, the V gene TRBV29-1; D not certain. Trimming pared 4 bases from V and 5 bases from J, leaving 11 bases between. The CDR3 has 12 residues. Germline V gene data show CDR1 as SQVTM and CDR2 as ANQGSEA. CDR3 sequence (DNA): TGCAGCGTTGCTTCAGGTGGGGAGACCCAGTACTTC. This encodes CSVASGGETQYF.